This paragraph reports one TCR beta chain. The data were obtained in a study of blood T cell repertoires in COVID-19. Study at large: The United States, Italy and Spain supplied acute and convalescent COVID-19 samples.

Only in-frame clones appear in the TCRdb table, and some are missing; sequencing was by immunoSEQ multiplex PCR. The data hold hundreds of thousands of clones, with 83% observed a single time. This CDR3 is built from 14 residues. Trimming cost V 4 bases and J 6 bases, with 14 bases left between them. The germline gives CDR1 MDHEN, CDR2 SYDVKM. The rearrangement uses TRBV28 and TRBJ2-3; no clear D. Sequenced input: PBMCs or T cells enriched from blood (not recorded which). This TCR was recovered from a woman in her forties or fifties who had been exposed to COVID-19. For the CDR3, the DNA is TGTGCCAGCAGTTCTACCAAGTCTGTGGATACGCAGTATTTT. Translating it yields CASSSTKSVDTQYF.